The source of this TCR beta chain is a study of T cell responses to AZD1222 COVID-19 vaccine. Germline CDR1 reads SGHRS; CDR2 reads YFSETQ. The CDR3 runs to 14 residues. V was trimmed by 4 bases and J by 0 bases, leaving 7 bases between them. Sequencing was performed with immunoSEQ multiplex PCR; in TCRdb, only in-frame clones are kept and a portion is missing. The sample shows 140,000 to 150,000 clones, approximately 89% of them seen only once. With regard to this clone: The antigen is not known.

Study-level points and caveats: There were vaccine-associated CD4 TCRs across spike, dominant at 160-218 and 743-854. Only five to seven AZD1222 recipients were seropositive at baseline. Reports say nearly half of spike-specific TCRs go after unmutated variant regions.

The specimen comprised peripheral blood, sampled 28 days after the second AZD1222 dose. The sequence was obtained from an adult who received the AZD1222 COVID-19 vaccine. The V and J genes are TRBV5-1 and TRBJ2-2; a weak D match, TRBD2 (6 bases). The CDR3 region has the DNA TGCGCCAGCAGCCGACTAGCGAACACCGGGGAGCTGTTTTTT. Its protein product is CASSRLANTGELFF.